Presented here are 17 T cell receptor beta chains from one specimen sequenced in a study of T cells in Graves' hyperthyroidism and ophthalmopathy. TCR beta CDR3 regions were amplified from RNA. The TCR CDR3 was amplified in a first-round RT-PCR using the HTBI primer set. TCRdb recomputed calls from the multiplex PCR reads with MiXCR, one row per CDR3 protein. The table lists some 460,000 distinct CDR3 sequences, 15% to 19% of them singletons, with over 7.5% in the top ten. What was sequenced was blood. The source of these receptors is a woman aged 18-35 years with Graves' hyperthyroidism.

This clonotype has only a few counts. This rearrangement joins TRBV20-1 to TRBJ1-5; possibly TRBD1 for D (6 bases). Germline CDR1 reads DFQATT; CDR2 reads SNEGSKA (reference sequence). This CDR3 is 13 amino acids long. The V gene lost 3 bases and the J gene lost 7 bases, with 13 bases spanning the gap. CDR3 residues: CSASRRGRQPQHF. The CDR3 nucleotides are TGCAGTGCTAGTAGGAGGGGGAGGCAGCCCCAGCATTTT.

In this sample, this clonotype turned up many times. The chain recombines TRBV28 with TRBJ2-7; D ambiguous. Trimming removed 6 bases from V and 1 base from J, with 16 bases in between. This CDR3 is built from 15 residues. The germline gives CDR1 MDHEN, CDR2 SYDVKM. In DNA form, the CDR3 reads TGTGCCAGCAGCCCCAGGATCCGAGCTTCCTACGAGCAGTACTTC. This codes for CASSPRIRASYEQYF.

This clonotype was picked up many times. The CDR3 reads CSASSSVNTDTQYF. The CDR3 DNA is TGCAGTGCTAGCTCTAGCGTGAACACAGATACGCAGTATTTT. The rearrangement links TRBV20-1 to TRBJ2-3, with D possibly matching TRBD2 (6 bases). V was clipped by 3 bases and J by 2 bases, with 12 bases between them. Germline V gives CDR1 DFQATT, CDR2 SNEGSKA (reference sequence). This CDR3 has 14 residues.

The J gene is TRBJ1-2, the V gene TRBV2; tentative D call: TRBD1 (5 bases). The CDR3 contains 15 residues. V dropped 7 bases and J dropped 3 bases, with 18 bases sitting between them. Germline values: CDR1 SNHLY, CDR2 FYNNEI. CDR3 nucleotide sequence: TGTGCCAGCACCCCACTCTTGACAGCCGACTATGGCTACACCTTC. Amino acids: CASTPLLTADYGYTF.

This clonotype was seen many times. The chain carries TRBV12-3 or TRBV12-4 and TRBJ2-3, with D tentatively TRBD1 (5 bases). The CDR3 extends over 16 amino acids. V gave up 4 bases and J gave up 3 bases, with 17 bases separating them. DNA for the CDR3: TGTGCCAGCAGTTACCTCCCGAAGGGGCAGACAGATACGCAGTATTTT. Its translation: CASSYLPKGQTDTQYF.

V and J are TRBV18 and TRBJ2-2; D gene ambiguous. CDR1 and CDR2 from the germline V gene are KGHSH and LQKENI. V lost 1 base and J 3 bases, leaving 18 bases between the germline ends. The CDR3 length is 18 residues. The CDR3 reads CASSPRVGGVTHTGELFF. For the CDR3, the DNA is TGTGCCAGCTCACCACGTGTTGGTGGGGTTACGCACACCGGGGAGCTGTTTTTT.

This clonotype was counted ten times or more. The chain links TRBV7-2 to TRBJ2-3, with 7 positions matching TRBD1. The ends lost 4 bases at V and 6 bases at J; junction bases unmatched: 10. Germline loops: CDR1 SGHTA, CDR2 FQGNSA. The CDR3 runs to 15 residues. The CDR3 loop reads CASSYLDRVLDTQYF. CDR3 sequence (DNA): TGTGCCAGCAGCTACCTCGACAGGGTCTTGGATACGCAGTATTTT.

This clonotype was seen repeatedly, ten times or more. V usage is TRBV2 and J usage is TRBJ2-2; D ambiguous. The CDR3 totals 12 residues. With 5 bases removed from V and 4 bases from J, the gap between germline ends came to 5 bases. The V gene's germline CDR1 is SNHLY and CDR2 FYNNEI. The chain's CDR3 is CASSLFTGELFF. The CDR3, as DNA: TGTGCCAGCAGTTTGTTCACCGGGGAGCTGTTTTTT.

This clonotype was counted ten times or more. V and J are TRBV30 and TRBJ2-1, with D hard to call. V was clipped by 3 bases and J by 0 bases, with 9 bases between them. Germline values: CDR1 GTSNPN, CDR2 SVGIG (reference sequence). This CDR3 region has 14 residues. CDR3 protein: CAWSGQSSYNEQFF. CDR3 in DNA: TGTGCCTGGAGCGGTCAGAGCTCCTACAATGAGCAGTTCTTC.

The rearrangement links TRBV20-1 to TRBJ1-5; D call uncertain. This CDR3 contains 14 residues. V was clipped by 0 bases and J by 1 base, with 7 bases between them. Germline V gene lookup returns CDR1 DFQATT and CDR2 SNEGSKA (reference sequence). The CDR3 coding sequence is TGCAGTGCTAGAGATATGGGGAGCAATCAGCCCCAGCATTTT. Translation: CSARDMGSNQPQHF.

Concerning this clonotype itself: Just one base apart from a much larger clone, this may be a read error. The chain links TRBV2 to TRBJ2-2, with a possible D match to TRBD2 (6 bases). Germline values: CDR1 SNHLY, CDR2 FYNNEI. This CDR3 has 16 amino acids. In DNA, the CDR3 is TGTGTCAGCAGTGAAGGTGTAGCGGAGAACACCGGGGAGCTGTTTTTT. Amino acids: CVSSEGVAENTGELFF.

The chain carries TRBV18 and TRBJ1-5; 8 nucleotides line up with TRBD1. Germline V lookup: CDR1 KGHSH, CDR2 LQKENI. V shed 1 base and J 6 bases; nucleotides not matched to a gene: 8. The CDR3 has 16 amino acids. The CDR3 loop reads CASSPQDRASTQPQHF. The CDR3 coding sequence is TGTGCCAGCTCACCACAGGACAGGGCTTCTACTCAGCCCCAGCATTTT.

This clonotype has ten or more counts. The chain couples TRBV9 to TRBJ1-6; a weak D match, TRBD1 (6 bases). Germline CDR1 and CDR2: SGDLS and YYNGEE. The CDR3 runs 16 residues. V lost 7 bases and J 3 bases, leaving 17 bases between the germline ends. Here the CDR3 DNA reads TGTGCCAGCGGCCGACAGGCCAACATCTATAATTCACCCCTCCACTTT. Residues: CASGRQANIYNSPLHF.

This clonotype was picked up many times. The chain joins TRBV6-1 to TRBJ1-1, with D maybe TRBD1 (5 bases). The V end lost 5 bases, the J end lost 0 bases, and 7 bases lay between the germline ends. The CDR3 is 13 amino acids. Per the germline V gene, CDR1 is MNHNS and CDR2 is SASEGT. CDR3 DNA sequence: TGTGCCAGCAGTTCAGGGATGAACACTGAAGCTTTCTTT. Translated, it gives CASSSGMNTEAFF.

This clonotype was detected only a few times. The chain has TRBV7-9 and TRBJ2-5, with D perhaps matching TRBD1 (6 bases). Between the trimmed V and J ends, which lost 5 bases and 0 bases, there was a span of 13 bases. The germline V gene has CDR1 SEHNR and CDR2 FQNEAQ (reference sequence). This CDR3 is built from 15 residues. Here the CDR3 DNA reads TGTGCCAGCAGCCCACAGGGCCAGTACCAAGAGACCCAGTACTTC. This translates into CASSPQGQYQETQYF.

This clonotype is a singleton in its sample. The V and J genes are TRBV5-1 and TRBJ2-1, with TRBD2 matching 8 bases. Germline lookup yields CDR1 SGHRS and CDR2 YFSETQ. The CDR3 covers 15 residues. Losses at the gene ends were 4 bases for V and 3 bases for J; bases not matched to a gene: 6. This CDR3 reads CASSGTRGDYNEQFF. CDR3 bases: TGCGCCAGCAGCGGGACTAGGGGGGACTACAATGAGCAGTTCTTC.

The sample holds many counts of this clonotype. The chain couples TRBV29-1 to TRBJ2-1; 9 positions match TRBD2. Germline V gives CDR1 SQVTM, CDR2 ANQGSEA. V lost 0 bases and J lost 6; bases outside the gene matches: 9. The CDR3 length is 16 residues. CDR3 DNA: TGCAGCGTTGAAGATCGGGCGGGGGGGCCCTCCAATGAGCAGTTCTTC. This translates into CSVEDRAGGPSNEQFF.